The source of this TCR beta chain is a study of cytomegalovirus exposure and HLA in healthy donors. Study-level points and caveats: Highly shared variants forming one cluster were likely a sequencing artifact.

Primers: 60 Vbeta forward and 13 Jbeta reverse. Profiled with immunoSEQ multiplex PCR; TCRdb holds only in-frame clones, not every one. The sample shows about 260,000 clones, approximately 85% of them seen only once. From germline, CDR1 is SGHTA and CDR2 FQGNSA. CDR3 length: 15 residues. Trimming took 4 bases from V and 4 from J, leaving 14 bases between them. This clone is a singleton in its sample. Antigen specificity is unknown. The TCR was taken from a middle-aged woman in good health and CMV-seropositive. Specimen: PBMCs. The rearrangement joins TRBV7-2 to TRBJ1-3; D is ambiguous. As DNA, the CDR3 is TGTGCCAGCAGCTCCCACAACGCCGGGGGAAACACCATATATTTT. Protein product: CASSSHNAGGNTIYF.